These T cell receptor beta chains were read from a single sample in a study of T cell changes during pregnancy in multiple sclerosis. Profiled with immunoSEQ multiplex PCR; TCRdb holds only in-frame clones, not every one. The sample records about 80,000 clones, about 92% being singletons. This specimen was peripheral blood, taken before pregnancy. These receptors came from a female donor with multiple sclerosis, enrolled in a pregnancy study. CDR3s include the opening cysteine and the closing phenylalanine or tryptophan. Fields, in order: V gene, D gene, clone size, J gene, CDR3 protein, CDR3 DNA. D genes are given only for firm matches. Rows give clone size only sometimes, using once, few, many, or a class for an expanded clone.

V gene: TRBV4-1
D gene: TRBD2
clone size: .
J gene: TRBJ2-3
CDR3 protein: CASSQGRLAGSDTQYF
CDR3 DNA: TGCGCCAGCAGCCAAGGTAGACTAGCAGGATCAGATACGCAGTATTTT

V gene: TRBV5-6
D gene: TRBD1
clone size: .
J gene: TRBJ1-5
CDR3 protein: CASSSTGQNQPQHF
CDR3 DNA: TGTGCCAGCAGCTCGACAGGGCAGAATCAGCCCCAGCATTTT

V gene: TRBV11-2
D gene: .
clone size: .
J gene: TRBJ1-1
CDR3 protein: CASSPQVVEAFF
CDR3 DNA: TGTGCCAGCAGCCCCCAGGTCGTGGAAGCTTTCTTT

V gene: TRBV10-2
D gene: .
clone size: .
J gene: TRBJ2-3
CDR3 protein: CASSEGGLTTDTQYF
CDR3 DNA: TGCGCCAGCAGTGAGGGGGGACTTACCACAGATACGCAGTATTTT

V gene: TRBV7-6
D gene: .
clone size: .
J gene: TRBJ1-1
CDR3 protein: CASIESRGFAFF
CDR3 DNA: TGTGCCAGCATCGAGTCAAGGGGTTTTGCTTTCTTT

V gene: TRBV5-4
D gene: .
clone size: few
J gene: TRBJ2-7
CDR3 protein: CASSFVTGRGEQYF
CDR3 DNA: TGTGCCAGCAGCTTTGTTACCGGACGGGGTGAGCAGTACTTC

V gene: TRBV5-6
D gene: TRBD1
clone size: .
J gene: TRBJ2-5
CDR3 protein: CASSFGTGQETQYF
CDR3 DNA: TGTGCCAGCAGCTTTGGGACAGGGCAAGAGACCCAGTACTTC

V gene: TRBV15
D gene: .
clone size: .
J gene: TRBJ2-2
CDR3 protein: CATSRDPTVNTGELFF
CDR3 DNA: TGTGCCACCAGCAGAGATCCCACTGTGAACACCGGGGAGCTGTTTTTT

V gene: TRBV5-8
D gene: .
clone size: .
J gene: TRBJ2-3
CDR3 protein: CASSLDPGTDTQYF
CDR3 DNA: TGTGCCAGCAGCTTGGATCCTGGCACAGATACGCAGTATTTT

V gene: TRBV15
D gene: TRBD1
clone size: .
J gene: TRBJ2-1
CDR3 protein: CATREGQGGLGTEQFF
CDR3 DNA: TGTGCCACCAGAGAGGGACAGGGGGGGTTGGGTACTGAGCAGTTCTTC

V gene: TRBV5-4
D gene: .
clone size: .
J gene: TRBJ2-3
CDR3 protein: CASSNERQPTDTQYF
CDR3 DNA: TGTGCCAGCAGCAACGAGAGACAGCCCACAGATACGCAGTATTTT

V gene: TRBV7-2
D gene: .
clone size: .
J gene: TRBJ2-5
CDR3 protein: CASHQGSSSQETQYF
CDR3 DNA: TGTGCCAGCCATCAGGGTTCCAGCAGCCAAGAGACCCAGTACTTC

V gene: TRBV11-2
D gene: .
clone size: .
J gene: TRBJ1-4
CDR3 protein: CASGLPTNEKLFF
CDR3 DNA: TGTGCCAGCGGGCTCCCAACTAATGAAAAACTGTTTTTT

V gene: TRBV5-5
D gene: TRBD1
clone size: .
J gene: TRBJ1-2
CDR3 protein: CASSAPGQGEGYTF
CDR3 DNA: TGTGCCAGCAGCGCACCGGGACAGGGGGAGGGCTACACCTTC

V gene: TRBV27
D gene: TRBD2
clone size: .
J gene: TRBJ2-1
CDR3 protein: CASSPWTSGGANEQFF
CDR3 DNA: TGTGCCAGCAGTCCGTGGACTAGCGGGGGGGCGAATGAGCAGTTCTTC

V gene: TRBV5-6
D gene: .
clone size: .
J gene: TRBJ2-7
CDR3 protein: CASSSGQKYEQYF
CDR3 DNA: TGTGCCAGCAGCTCCGGACAGAAGTACGAGCAGTACTTC

V gene: TRBV9
D gene: .
clone size: .
J gene: TRBJ2-7
CDR3 protein: CASSVGQELPYEQYF
CDR3 DNA: TGTGCCAGCAGCGTAGGACAGGAGCTACCCTACGAGCAGTACTTC

V gene: TRBV9
D gene: .
clone size: .
J gene: TRBJ1-2
CDR3 protein: CASSTPGQLNYGYTF
CDR3 DNA: TGTGCCAGCAGCACCCCGGGACAACTTAACTATGGCTACACCTTC

V gene: TRBV27
D gene: TRBD1
clone size: .
J gene: TRBJ1-2
CDR3 protein: CASSGQGSNYGYTF
CDR3 DNA: TGTGCCAGCAGCGGACAGGGGTCTAACTATGGCTACACCTTC

V gene: TRBV6-5
D gene: TRBD1
clone size: once
J gene: TRBJ1-5
CDR3 protein: CASSGDRGGNQPQHF
CDR3 DNA: TGTGCCAGCAGTGGGGACAGGGGAGGCAATCAGCCCCAGCATTTT

V gene: TRBV5-1
D gene: TRBD1
clone size: .
J gene: TRBJ1-6
CDR3 protein: CASSFYTGDGNSPLHF
CDR3 DNA: TGCGCCAGCAGCTTTTATACAGGGGATGGGAATTCACCCCTCCACTTT

V gene: TRBV27
D gene: TRBD1
clone size: .
J gene: TRBJ1-6
CDR3 protein: CASSTGARSYNSPLHF
CDR3 DNA: TGTGCCAGCAGCACAGGGGCCCGCTCCTATAATTCACCCCTCCACTTT

V gene: TRBV13
D gene: TRBD1
clone size: .
J gene: TRBJ1-5
CDR3 protein: CASSLGQGDNQPQHF
CDR3 DNA: TGTGCCAGCAGTTTGGGACAGGGAGACAATCAGCCCCAGCATTTT

V gene: TRBV5-1
D gene: .
clone size: .
J gene: TRBJ1-2
CDR3 protein: CASSLETGPNYGYTF
CDR3 DNA: TGCGCCAGCAGCTTGGAAACAGGACCTAACTATGGCTACACCTTC

V gene: TRBV11-3
D gene: .
clone size: .
J gene: TRBJ1-2
CDR3 protein: CASIQASYGYTF
CDR3 DNA: TGTGCCAGCATACAGGCGAGCTATGGCTACACCTTC

V gene: TRBV2
D gene: TRBD1
clone size: .
J gene: TRBJ2-1
CDR3 protein: CASTYGTASSYNEQFF
CDR3 DNA: TGTGCCAGCACCTACGGGACAGCGAGCTCCTACAATGAGCAGTTCTTC

V gene: TRBV7-2
D gene: TRBD1
clone size: .
J gene: TRBJ1-2
CDR3 protein: CASSSSGQQLLFNYGYTF
CDR3 DNA: TGTGCCAGCAGCTCTTCGGGACAGCAACTACTATTTAACTATGGCTACACCTTC

V gene: TRBV9
D gene: TRBD2
clone size: .
J gene: TRBJ2-5
CDR3 protein: CASSVVGTSGETQYF
CDR3 DNA: TGTGCCAGCAGCGTAGTTGGAACTAGCGGGGAGACCCAGTACTTC

V gene: TRBV7-3
D gene: .
clone size: .
J gene: TRBJ1-1
CDR3 protein: CASSRRTASEAFF
CDR3 DNA: TGTGCCAGCAGCCGGAGGACAGCGTCTGAAGCTTTCTTT

V gene: TRBV2
D gene: TRBD2
clone size: .
J gene: TRBJ2-5
CDR3 protein: CASSEARLAGVALQETQYF
CDR3 DNA: TGTGCCAGCAGTGAAGCGCGGCTAGCGGGGGTCGCCCTCCAAGAGACCCAGTACTTC

V gene: TRBV27
D gene: .
clone size: few
J gene: TRBJ1-2
CDR3 protein: CASAELGGIYGYTF
CDR3 DNA: TGTGCCAGCGCCGAACTGGGGGGAATCTATGGCTACACCTTC